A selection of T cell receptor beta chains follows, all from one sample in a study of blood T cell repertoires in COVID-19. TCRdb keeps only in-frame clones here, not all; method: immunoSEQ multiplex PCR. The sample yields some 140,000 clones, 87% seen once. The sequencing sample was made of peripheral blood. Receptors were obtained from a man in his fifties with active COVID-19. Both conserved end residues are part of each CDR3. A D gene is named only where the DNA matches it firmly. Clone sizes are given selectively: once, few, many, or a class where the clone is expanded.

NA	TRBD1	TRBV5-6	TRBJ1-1	TGTGCCAGCAGCACGACAGGGATGAACACTGAAGCTTTCTTT	CASSTTGMNTEAFF
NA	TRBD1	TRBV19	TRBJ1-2	TGTGCCAGTAGTATTCCGGGGACAGAGAATGGCTACACCTTC	CASSIPGTENGYTF
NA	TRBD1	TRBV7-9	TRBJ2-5	TGTGCCAGCAGTCCCACGCAGGGGGTGAAGACCCAGTACTTC	CASSPTQGVKTQYF
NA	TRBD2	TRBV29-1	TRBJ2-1	TGCAGCGTTGGTCCAGGGGAGGCAGCGGGGGGTAGGCAGTTCTTC	CSVGPGEAAGGRQFF
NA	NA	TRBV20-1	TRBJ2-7	TGCAGTGCAAGGACAGTGGTGGCGCAGTACTTC	CSARTVVAQYF
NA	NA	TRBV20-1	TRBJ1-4	TGCAGTGCTAGTCTGCGCAATGAGAAACTGTTTTTT	CSASLRNEKLFF
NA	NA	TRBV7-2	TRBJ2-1	TGTGCCAGCAGCCCAGACCGGGGGTTCTACAATGAGCAGTTCTTC	CASSPDRGFYNEQFF
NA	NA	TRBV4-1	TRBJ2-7	TGCGCCAGCAGCCAGACAGGTTTGGGCGAGCAGTACTTC	CASSQTGLGEQYF
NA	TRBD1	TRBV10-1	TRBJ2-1	TGCGCCAGCAGTTATAGACAGGGGCTCTACAATGAGCAGTTCTTC	CASSYRQGLYNEQFF
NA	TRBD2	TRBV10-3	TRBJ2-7	TGTGCCATCAGTGAGTCCGGGACTAGATCCGAGCAGTACTTC	CAISESGTRSEQYF
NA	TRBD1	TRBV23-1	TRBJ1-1	TGCGCCAGCAGTCAATCAATATTACTTGGGACAGGGGGCGTTGAAGCTTTCTTT	CASSQSILLGTGGVEAFF
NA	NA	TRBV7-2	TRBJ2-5	TGTGCCAGCAGCTTCAGGTTTCGGGAGACCCAGTACTTC	CASSFRFRETQYF
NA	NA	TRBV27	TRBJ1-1	TGTGCCAGCAGTCCCCCAGACAGAAAGGCTGAAGCTTTCTTT	CASSPPDRKAEAFF
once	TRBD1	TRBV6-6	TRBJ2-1	TGTGCCAGCCATCGCCCGGGACAGGGTAATGAGCAGTTCTTC	CASHRPGQGNEQFF
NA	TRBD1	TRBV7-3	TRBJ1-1	TGTGCCAGCAGTAAACAGGGGGCGGATACTGAAGCTTTCTTT	CASSKQGADTEAFF
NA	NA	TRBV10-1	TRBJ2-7	TGCGCCAGCAGTGAGATTGGCGGGCCAGCCTACGAGCAGTACTTC	CASSEIGGPAYEQYF
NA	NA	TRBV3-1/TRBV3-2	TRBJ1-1	TGTGCCAGCAGCCCGTACGGACAAAACACTGAAGCTTTCTTT	CASSPYGQNTEAFF
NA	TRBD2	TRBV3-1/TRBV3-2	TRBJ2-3	TGTGCCAGCAGCCGGGGAGGGAGCACAGATACGCAGTATTTT	CASSRGGSTDTQYF
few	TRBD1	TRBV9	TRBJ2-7	TGTGCCAGCAGCGTAGGGACCGGGACAGGTGATGAGCAGTACTTC	CASSVGTGTGDEQYF
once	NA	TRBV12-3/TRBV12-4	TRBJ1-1	TGTGCCAGCACTCAACAGGAGAACACTGAAGCTTTCTTT	CASTQQENTEAFF
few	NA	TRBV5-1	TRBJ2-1	TGCGCCAGCAAGGTGGCAGGGTCATACAATGAGCAGTTCTTC	CASKVAGSYNEQFF
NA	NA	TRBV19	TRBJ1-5	TGTGCCAGTAGTAGTCTCACACAGCCCCAGCATTTT	CASSSLTQPQHF
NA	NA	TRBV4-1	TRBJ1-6	TGCGCCAGCAGCCAAGAACAGCGGCCGTTGGGCCTCCACTTT	CASSQEQRPLGLHF
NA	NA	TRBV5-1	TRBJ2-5	TGCGCCAGCAGCTTATCGGGGAGCGTGGAGACCCAGTACTTC	CASSLSGSVETQYF
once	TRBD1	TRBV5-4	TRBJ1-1	TGTGCCAGCAGCTTGACAGGGGGTGATACTGAAGCTTTCTTT	CASSLTGGDTEAFF
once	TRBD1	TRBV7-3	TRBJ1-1	TGTGCCAGCAGCCTACAGGGGCGTGAAGCTTTCTTT	CASSLQGREAFF
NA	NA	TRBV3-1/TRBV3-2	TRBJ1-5	TGTGCCAGCAGCCAAGATCGGGATCAGCCCCAGCATTTT	CASSQDRDQPQHF
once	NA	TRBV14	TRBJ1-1	TGTGCCAGCAGCGGACAATGGGGTTCCGCTGAAGCTTTCTTT	CASSGQWGSAEAFF
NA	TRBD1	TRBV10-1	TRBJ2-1	TGCGCCAGCAATCCAACGGACAGGAAGGGTGAGCAGTTCTTC	CASNPTDRKGEQFF
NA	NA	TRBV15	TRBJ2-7	TGTGCCACCAGCAGGGGGGGATTCGAGCAGTACTTC	CATSRGGFEQYF
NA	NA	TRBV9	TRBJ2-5	TGTGCCAGCAGCGTGACTTCGATGTTCGGGGGGACCCAGTACTTC	CASSVTSMFGGTQYF
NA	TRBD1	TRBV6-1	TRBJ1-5	TGTGCCAGCAGTGATCAAACGGGACAGTATCAGCCCCAGCATTTT	CASSDQTGQYQPQHF
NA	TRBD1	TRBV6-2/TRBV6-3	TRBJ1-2	TGTGCCAGCAGTTCGGGACAGGAAGCTAACTATGGCTACACCTTC	CASSSGQEANYGYTF
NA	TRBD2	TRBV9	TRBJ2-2	TGTGCCAGCAGCGATCTAGCGGGGGGGCGCACCGGGGAGCTGTTTTTT	CASSDLAGGRTGELFF
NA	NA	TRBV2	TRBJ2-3	TGTGCCAGCAGTGTCGCAGATACGCAGTATTTT	CASSVADTQYF
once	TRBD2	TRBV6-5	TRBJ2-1	TGTGCCAGCAGTCCCCCGACTAGCGTCGGGGAGCAGTTCTTC	CASSPPTSVGEQFF
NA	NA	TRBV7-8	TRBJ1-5	TGTGCCAGCAGCTTAGCGCGCATTAGCAATCAGCCCCAGCATTTT	CASSLARISNQPQHF
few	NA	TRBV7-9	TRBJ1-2	TGTGCCAGCAGCTTAGGACAGAACTATGGCTACACCTTC	CASSLGQNYGYTF
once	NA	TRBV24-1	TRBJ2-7	TGTGCCACCATCGGGCGAGGAGGAGAAAGCGGCGAGCAGTACTTC	CATIGRGGESGEQYF
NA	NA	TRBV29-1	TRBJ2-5	TGCAGCGTCCCCTGGGGCAGGGTGGGACAAGAGACCCAGTACTTC	CSVPWGRVGQETQYF
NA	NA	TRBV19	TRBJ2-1	TGTGCCAGTAGTCTCCGTATGAATGAGCAGTTCTTC	CASSLRMNEQFF
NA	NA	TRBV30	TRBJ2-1	TGTGCCTGGGTCTCTTACAATGAGCAGTTCTTC	CAWVSYNEQFF
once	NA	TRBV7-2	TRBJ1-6	TGTGCCAGCAGCTTAGCGAGGGTACAGGGTTGGTTCTCACCCCTCCACTTT	CASSLARVQGWFSPLHF
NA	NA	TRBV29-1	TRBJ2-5	TGCAGCGTTGAAGGTGCAGGAAAAGAGACCCAGTACTTC	CSVEGAGKETQYF
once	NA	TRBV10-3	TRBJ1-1	TGTGCCATCAGTGCCGCCGACTGGGGGGTGGCTTTCTTT	CAISAADWGVAFF
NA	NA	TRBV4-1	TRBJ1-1	TGCGCCAGCGGCGGGTGGGGGGGCGGCACTGAAGCTTTCTTT	CASGGWGGGTEAFF
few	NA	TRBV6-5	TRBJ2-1	TGTGCCAGCAGTTACTCTCGCGTGTACAATGAGCAGTTCTTC	CASSYSRVYNEQFF
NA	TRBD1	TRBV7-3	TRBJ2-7	TGTGCCAGCAGCTCCGGGACAGGGTCCCCCTACGAGCAGTACTTC	CASSSGTGSPYEQYF
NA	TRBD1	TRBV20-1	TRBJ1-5	TGCAGTGCTAGTTGGACAGGTGGAGCCAATCAGCCCCAGCATTTT	CSASWTGGANQPQHF
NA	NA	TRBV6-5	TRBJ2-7	TGTGCCAGCAGCCCCTCCTCCGGGACAACTTACGAGCAGTACTTC	CASSPSSGTTYEQYF
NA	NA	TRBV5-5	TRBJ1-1	TGTGCCAGCAGCTTGCCCGTTGGGGGGTCCACTGAAGCTTTCTTT	CASSLPVGGSTEAFF